Listed below are T cell receptor beta chains from one sample, sequenced in a study of T-cell memory formation after mild COVID-19. MiXCR, run by TCRdb on the 5' RACE reads, gives a single entry per CDR3 protein. The data contain more than 450,000 distinct CDR3 sequences, roughly 18% of them singletons. Input material: PBMCs or a T cell subset sorted from them (not recorded which). The source is an adult woman who had mild COVID-19 (a few samples of this study predate the infection). Cell type and time point are not known. The CDR3 runs from the conserved cysteine through the conserved F or W. The D gene is left open where the match is weak. Clone size is stated in some rows and not others, as once, few, many or a class when expanded.

.	TRBV20-1	few	15	TRBJ1-2	CSARAFIGTPYGYTF	TGCAGTGCTAGGGCTTTTATCGGTACACCATATGGCTACACCTTC
.	TRBV7-4	few	19	TRBJ1-5	CASSSAFINPHLGNQPQHF	TGTGCCAGCAGCTCCGCCTTCATAAACCCCCACCTTGGCAATCAGCCCCAGCATTTT
.	TRBV5-5	many	13	TRBJ1-1	CASSLPMNTEAFF	TGTGCCAGCAGCTTGCCAATGAACACTGAAGCTTTCTTT
.	TRBV10-3	.	15	TRBJ2-3	CAISGGGEAADTQYF	TGTGCCATCAGTGGTGGCGGGGAGGCCGCAGATACGCAGTATTTT
.	TRBV11-3	.	15	TRBJ2-1	CASSHRDPPYNEQFF	TGTGCCAGCAGTCACCGGGACCCACCCTACAATGAGCAGTTCTTC
TRBD2	TRBV4-1	.	16	TRBJ2-5	CASRTGVGGGQETQYF	TGCGCCAGCAGGACGGGGGTGGGCGGGGGTCAAGAGACCCAGTACTTC
TRBD1	TRBV7-9	few	15	TRBJ2-3	CASSFTDRDTDTQYF	TGTGCCAGCAGCTTCACGGACAGGGACACAGATACGCAGTATTTT
TRBD1	TRBV5-6	.	14	TRBJ2-7	CASSRLGTDYEQYF	TGTGCCAGCAGCCGCCTGGGGACAGACTACGAGCAGTACTTC
TRBD2	TRBV20-1	.	15	TRBJ2-5	CSARIEGLAGVSQYF	TGCAGTGCTAGGATTGAGGGACTAGCGGGGGTGTCCCAGTACTTC
TRBD1	TRBV9	.	15	TRBJ1-1	CASSLGTGVVTEAFF	TGTGCCAGCAGCTTGGGGACAGGGGTGGTCACTGAAGCTTTCTTT